This T cell receptor (beta chain) was recorded in a study of fetal regulatory T cell absence and autoimmunity. Study outcomes and limitations: Oligoclonal TCR enrichment in pancreas over cord blood reached over 95-fold for some clones. TRB gene family usage was broadly similar in cord blood and pancreas. In IPEX, the enrichment was taken to support antigen-driven autoimmunity before birth.

Clones were sequenced by immunoSEQ multiplex PCR, and TCRdb holds only the in-frame ones, with some missing. The sample contains some 46,000 clones, about 86% of which appear only once. This CDR3 is 14 amino acids long. Trimming removed 5 bases from V and 9 bases from J; junction bases left unmatched: 10. The V gene's germline CDR1 is GTSNPN and CDR2 SVGIG (reference sequence). With regard to this clone: What it recognizes is unknown.

This clonotype originated in a newborn boy with IPEX syndrome. The V call is TRBV30, the J call TRBJ2-1, with TRBD2 matching over 10 bases. The sequenced material came from cord blood. The CDR3 region has the DNA TGTGCCTGGGGACTAGCGGCGGGACTCGGTGAGCAGTTCTTC. Its translation: CAWGLAAGLGEQFF.